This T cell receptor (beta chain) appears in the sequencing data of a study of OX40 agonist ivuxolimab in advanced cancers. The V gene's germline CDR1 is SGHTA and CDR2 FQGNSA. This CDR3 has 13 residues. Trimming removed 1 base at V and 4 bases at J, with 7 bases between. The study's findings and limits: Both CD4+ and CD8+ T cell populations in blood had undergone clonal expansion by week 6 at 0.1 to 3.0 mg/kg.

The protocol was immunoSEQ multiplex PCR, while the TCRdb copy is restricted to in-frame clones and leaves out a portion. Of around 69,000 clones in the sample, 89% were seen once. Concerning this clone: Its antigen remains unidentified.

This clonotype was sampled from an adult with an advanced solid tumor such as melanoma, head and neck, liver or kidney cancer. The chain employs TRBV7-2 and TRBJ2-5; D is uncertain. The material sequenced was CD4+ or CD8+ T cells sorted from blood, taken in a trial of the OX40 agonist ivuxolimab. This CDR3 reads CASSLGFAETQYF. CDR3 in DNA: TGTGCCAGCAGCTTAGGGTTTGCAGAGACCCAGTACTTC.